This TCR beta chain is drawn from a study of T cells in Graves' hyperthyroidism and ophthalmopathy. General study results and limits: With a median lead of about 6.9 months before onset, the model predicted ophthalmopathy.

TCR beta CDR3 regions were amplified from RNA transcripts. Carried out on the TCR CDR3, a first-round RT-PCR used the HTBI primer set. MiXCR, applied by TCRdb to the multiplex PCR reads, yields one record per CDR3 protein. The data hold approximately 740,000 distinct CDR3 sequences, with around 15% observed a single time. On this clonotype itself: The target antigen is unknown.

Stable Graves' hyperthyroidism meant no ophthalmopathy progression within 18 months. This CDR3 contains 14 residues. The junction had 8 bases not matched to a gene; V was cut back by 1 base and J by 7 bases. Germline V CDR1 and CDR2: DFQATT, SNEGSKA (reference sequence). The TCR originated in a woman in her late teens or twenties with Graves' hyperthyroidism. The chain recombines TRBV20-1 with TRBJ1-2; 8 bases match TRBD1. Sequenced input: blood. This CDR3 reads CSARAPPDRGGYTF. The CDR3 nucleotides read TGCAGTGCTAGAGCGCCTCCCGACAGGGGTGGCTACACCTTC.